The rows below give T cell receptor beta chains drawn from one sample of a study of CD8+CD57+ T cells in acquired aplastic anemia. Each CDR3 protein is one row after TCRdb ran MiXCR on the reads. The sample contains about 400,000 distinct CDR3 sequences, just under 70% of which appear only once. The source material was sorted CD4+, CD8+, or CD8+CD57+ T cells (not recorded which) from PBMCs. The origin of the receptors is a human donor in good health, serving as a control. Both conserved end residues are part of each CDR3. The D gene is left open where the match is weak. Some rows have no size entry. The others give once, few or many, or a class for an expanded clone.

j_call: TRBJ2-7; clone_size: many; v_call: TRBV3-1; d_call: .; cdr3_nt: TGTGCCAGCAGCCGAAAGTTCGGCTACGAGCAGTACTTC; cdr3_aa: CASSRKFGYEQYF
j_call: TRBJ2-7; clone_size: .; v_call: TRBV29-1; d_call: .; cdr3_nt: TGCAGCAGGCCCAGGAGCGAGAGGTCGTACGAGCAGTACTTC; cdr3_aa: CSRPRSERSYEQYF
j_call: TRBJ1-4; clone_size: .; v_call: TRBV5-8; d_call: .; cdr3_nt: TGTGCCAGCAGCATGGGGGGGGCAGGGAATGAAAAACTGTTTTTT; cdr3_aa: CASSMGGAGNEKLFF
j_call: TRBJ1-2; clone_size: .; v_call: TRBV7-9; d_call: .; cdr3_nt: TGTGCCAGCAGCCGCGAGGGGATTTACGGCTATGGCTACACCTTC; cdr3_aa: CASSREGIYGYGYTF
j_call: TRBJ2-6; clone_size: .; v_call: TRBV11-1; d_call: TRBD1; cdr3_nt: TGTGCCAGCAGCGATTTCGGACAGGCGGCAGGGGCCAACGTCCTGACTTTC; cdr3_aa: CASSDFGQAAGANVLTF
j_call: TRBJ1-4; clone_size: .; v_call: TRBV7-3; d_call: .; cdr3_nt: TGCGCCAGCAGCGGGCAGGGTGCAACTAATGCAACCCTGTTTTTT; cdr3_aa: CASSGQGATNATLFF
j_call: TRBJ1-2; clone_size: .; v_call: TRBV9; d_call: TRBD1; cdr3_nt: TGTGCCAGCAGCGCTGGACAGGGGGAATACTATGGCTTC; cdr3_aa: CASSAGQGEYYGF
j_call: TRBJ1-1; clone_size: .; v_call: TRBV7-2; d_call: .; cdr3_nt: TGTGCCAGCAGCCGCAGGGTGCACGGTGAAGCCTACTTT; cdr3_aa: CASSRRVHGEAYF
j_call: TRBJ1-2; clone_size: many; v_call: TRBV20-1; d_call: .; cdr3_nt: TGCAGTGTAAGGACAGTATACCCTAACTATGGCTACACCTTC; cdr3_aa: CSVRTVYPNYGYTF
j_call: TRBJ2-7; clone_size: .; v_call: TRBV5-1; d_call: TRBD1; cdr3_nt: TGCGCCAGCAGCTTGGGACAGGGTACCGACGAGCAGTACTTC; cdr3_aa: CASSLGQGTDEQYF
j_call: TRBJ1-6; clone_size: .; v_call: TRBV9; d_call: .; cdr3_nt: TGTGCCAGCAGTGCGGGCCGTCGCTCTGGAAACACCACCCTCCACTTT; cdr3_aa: CASSAGRRSGNTTLHF
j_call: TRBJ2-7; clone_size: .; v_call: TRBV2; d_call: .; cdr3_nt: .; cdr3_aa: CACSARLGQAYEQYF
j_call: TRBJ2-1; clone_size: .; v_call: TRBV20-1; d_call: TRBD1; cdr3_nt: TGCAGTGCTAGAGAACGACAGGGGAGCTCCTATAATGAGCAGTTCTTC; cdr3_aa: CSARERQGSSYNEQFF
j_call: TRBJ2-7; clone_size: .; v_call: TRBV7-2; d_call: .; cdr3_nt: TGTGCCAGCAGATTAGCCACCTACGGGCAGTACTTC; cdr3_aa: CASRLATYGQYF
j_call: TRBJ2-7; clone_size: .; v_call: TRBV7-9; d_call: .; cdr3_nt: TGTGCCAGCAGCATGGACCCAGGTTTTGACTATGGCTACTTC; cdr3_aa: CASSMDPGFDYGYF
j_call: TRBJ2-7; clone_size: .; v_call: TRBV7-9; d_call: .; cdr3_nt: TGTGCCAGCAGCTTACGGGCAAGAACGGCTCCGAGCAGTTACTTC; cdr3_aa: CASSLRARTAPSSYF
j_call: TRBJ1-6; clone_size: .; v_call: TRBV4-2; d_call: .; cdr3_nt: TGTGCCAGCAGTGAAGATGGGGCGGGACTAACACCCCACTACTTT; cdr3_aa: CASSEDGAGLTPHYF
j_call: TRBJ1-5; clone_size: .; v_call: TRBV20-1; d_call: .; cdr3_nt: TGCAGTGCCCTACAGGGATCATCAGGAAAGCCCCAGCATTTT; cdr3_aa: CSALQGSSGKPQHF
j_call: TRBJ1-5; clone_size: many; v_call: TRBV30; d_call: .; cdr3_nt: TGTGCCTGGAGCATTCGGGGGCAGGGTCAGCCCCAGCATTTT; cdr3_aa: CAWSIRGQGQPQHF
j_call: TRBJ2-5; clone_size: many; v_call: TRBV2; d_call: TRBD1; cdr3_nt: TGTGCCAGCAGTCATCTGACAGGGAAAGGTGTCAGCCAAGAGACCCAGTACTTC; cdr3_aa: CASSHLTGKGVSQETQYF
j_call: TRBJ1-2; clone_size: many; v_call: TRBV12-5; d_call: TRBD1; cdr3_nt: TGTGCTAGTGGTCTCGCTCCGGGACAGGGCGATAGCTACACCTTC; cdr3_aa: CASGLAPGQGDSYTF
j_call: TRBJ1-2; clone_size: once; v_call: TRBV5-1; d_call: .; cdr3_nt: TGCGCCAGCAGCCCCGGACAGCACTATGGCTACACCTTC; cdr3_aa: CASSPGQHYGYTF
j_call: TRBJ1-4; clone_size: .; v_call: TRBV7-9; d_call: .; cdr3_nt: TGTGCCAGCAGCGTTCCGGGACCAAATGAAAAACTGTTTTTT; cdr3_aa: CASSVPGPNEKLFF
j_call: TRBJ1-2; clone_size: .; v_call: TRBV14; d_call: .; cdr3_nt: TGTGCCAGCAGCCCTAGACAGGTTGGGGAGACCCAGTTC; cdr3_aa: CASSPRQVGETQF
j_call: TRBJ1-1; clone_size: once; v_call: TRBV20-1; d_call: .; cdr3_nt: TGCAGTCCAGAAACGGGGAACGGTGAAGCTTTCTTT; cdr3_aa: CSPETGNGEAFF
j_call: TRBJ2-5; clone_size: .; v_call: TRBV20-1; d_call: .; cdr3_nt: TGCAGTGCTAGCAATCCGGCGGCCGTGGAGACCCAGTACTTC; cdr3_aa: CSASNPAAVETQYF
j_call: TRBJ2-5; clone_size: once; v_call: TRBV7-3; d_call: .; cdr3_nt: TGTGCCAGCAGCTTAGCTGTCAACCATGAGACCCAGTACTTC; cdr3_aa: CASSLAVNHETQYF
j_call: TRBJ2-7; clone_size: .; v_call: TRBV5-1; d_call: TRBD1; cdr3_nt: TGCGCCAGCAGCTTCACGACAGGGGGCGGGCACGAGCAGTACTTC; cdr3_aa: CASSFTTGGGHEQYF
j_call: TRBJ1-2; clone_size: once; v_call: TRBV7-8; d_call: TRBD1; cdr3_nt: TGTGCCAGCAGCCACAGGGGGGACAACGATGGCTACACCTTC; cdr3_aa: CASSHRGDNDGYTF
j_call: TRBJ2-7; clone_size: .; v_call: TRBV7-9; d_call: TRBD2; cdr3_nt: TGTGCCAGCAGCCCCATGCCGACCGGGGGGAATCAGCACTTC; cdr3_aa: CASSPMPTGGNQHF
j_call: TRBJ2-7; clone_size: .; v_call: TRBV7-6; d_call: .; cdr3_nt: TGTGCCAGCAGCTTAGGCTGGCAGGGAGGTTCCGAGCAGTACTTC; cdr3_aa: CASSLGWQGGSEQYF
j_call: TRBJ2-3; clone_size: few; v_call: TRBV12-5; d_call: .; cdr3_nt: TGTGCTAGTAGCTTCGGTGGAGATACGCAGTATTTT; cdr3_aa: CASSFGGDTQYF
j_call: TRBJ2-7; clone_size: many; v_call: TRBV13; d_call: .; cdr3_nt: TGTGCCAGCAGCTTAGGGGCCAGCTCCTACGAGCAGTACTTC; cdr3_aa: CASSLGASSYEQYF
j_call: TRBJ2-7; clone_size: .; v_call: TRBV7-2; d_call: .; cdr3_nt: TGCGCCAGCAGCCAAGTCGCCAGGGACCCTTACGAGCAGTACTTC; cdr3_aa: CASSQVARDPYEQYF
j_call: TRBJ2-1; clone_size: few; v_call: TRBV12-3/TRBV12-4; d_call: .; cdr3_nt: TGTGCCAGCAGTTTCGGTCCCAATGAGCAGTTCTTC; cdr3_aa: CASSFGPNEQFF
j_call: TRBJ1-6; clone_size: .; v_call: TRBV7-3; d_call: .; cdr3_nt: TGTGCCAGCAGTTCGGGAGGCGATAATTCACCCCTCCACTTT; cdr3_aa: CASSSGGDNSPLHF
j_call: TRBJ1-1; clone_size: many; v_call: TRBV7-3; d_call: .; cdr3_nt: TGTGCCAGCAGCTTATTGGGAGGTAGCGGTATTACTGAAGCTTTCTTT; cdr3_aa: CASSLLGGSGITEAFF
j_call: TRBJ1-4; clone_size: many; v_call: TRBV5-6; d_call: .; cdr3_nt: TGTGCCAGCCAGGGTCGGAATAATGAAAAACTGTTTTTT; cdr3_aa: CASQGRNNEKLFF
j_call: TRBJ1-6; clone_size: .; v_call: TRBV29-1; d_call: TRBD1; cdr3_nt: TGCAGCGTTGGGGACAGGAATTCACCCCTCCACTTT; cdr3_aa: CSVGDRNSPLHF
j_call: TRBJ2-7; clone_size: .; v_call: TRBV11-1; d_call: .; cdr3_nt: TGTGCCAGCAGCTTGGACGTAGGCGAGCAGTACTTC; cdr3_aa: CASSLDVGEQYF
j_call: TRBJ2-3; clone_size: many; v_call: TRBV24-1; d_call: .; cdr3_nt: TGTGCCACCAGTGATTTGTTGGGGTTGACAGATACGCAGTATTTT; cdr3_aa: CATSDLLGLTDTQYF
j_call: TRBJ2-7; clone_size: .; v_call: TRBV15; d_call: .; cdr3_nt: TGTGCCAGCAGCGTAGAGACGGCGTACACTGAGGAGTTCTTT; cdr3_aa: CASSVETAYTEEFF
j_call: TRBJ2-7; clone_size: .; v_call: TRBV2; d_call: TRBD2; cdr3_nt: TGTGCCAGCAGCTCCCGGGAGGGCGAGCAGTACTTC; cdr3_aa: CASSSREGEQYF
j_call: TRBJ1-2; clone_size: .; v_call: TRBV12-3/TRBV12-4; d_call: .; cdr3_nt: TGTGCCAGCAGTTTGGGGGACGACTATGGCTACACCTTC; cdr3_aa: CASSLGDDYGYTF
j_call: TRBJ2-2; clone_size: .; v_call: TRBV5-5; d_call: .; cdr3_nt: TGTGCCAGCAGGCCACTACTCGAACCAGGGGAGCTGTTTTTT; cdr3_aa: CASRPLLEPGELFF
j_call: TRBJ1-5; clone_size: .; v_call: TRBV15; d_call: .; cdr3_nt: TGTGCCACCAGCAGGGAAAACAGGGTAAATCAGCCCCAGCATTTT; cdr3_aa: CATSRENRVNQPQHF
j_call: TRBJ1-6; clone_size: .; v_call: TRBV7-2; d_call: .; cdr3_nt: TGTGCCAGCAGCCTCGGGGGGGGGCACACCGAATTT; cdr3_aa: CASSLGGGHTEF
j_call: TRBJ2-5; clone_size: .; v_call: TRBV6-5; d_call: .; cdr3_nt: TGTGCCAGCCGTCTCGAGGGGTACCAAGAGACCCAGTACTTC; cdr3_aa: CASRLEGYQETQYF
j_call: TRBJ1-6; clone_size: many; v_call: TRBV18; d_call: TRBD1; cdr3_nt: TGTGCCAGCTCGCAGCAAACCGGGACAGATAATTCACCCCTCCACTTT; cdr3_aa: CASSQQTGTDNSPLHF
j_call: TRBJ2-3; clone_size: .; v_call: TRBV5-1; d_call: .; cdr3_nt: TGCGCCAGCAGCCTAGGCAGGGCCACAGATACGCAGTATTTT; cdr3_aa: CASSLGRATDTQYF
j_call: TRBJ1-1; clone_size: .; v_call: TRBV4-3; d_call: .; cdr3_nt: TGCGCCAGCAGCCCAGCACAGGTACCCTCGGAAGCTTTCTTT; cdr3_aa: CASSPAQVPSEAFF
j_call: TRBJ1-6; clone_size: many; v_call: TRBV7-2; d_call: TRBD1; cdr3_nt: TGTGCCAGCAGCTTGGAGGGACAGGGTTTAAATTCACCCCTCCACTTT; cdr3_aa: CASSLEGQGLNSPLHF
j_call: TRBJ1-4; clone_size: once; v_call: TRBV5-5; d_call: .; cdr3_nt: TGCGCCAGCAGCCTGACGCGGGGTGAAAAACTGTTTTTT; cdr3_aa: CASSLTRGEKLFF
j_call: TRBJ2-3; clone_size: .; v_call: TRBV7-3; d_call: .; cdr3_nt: TGTGCCAGCAGCTCCGGCCAGGGGGGGGGCACAGATACGCAGTATTTT; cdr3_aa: CASSSGQGGGTDTQYF
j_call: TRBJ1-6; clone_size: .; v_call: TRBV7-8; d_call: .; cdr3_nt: TGTGCCAGCAGCTTGGCCGGGAGGAGCTCCTATAATTCACCCCTCCACTTT; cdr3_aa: CASSLAGRSSYNSPLHF
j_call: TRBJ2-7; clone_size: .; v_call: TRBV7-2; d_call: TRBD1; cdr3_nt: TGTGCCAGCAGCTTAGCGGGACAGGGCCTTGGCGAAGGCCAGTACTTC; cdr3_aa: CASSLAGQGLGEGQYF
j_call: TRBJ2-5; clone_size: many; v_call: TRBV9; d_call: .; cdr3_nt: TGTGCCAGCAGCGTAGGGGCTCGGGGGCTTCCAGGGCAAGAGACCCAGTACTTC; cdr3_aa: CASSVGARGLPGQETQYF
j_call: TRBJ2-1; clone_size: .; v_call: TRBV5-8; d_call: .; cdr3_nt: TGTGCCAGCAGCCCGGGGTGTGTGGGGCAGTTCTTC; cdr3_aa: CASSPGCVGQFF